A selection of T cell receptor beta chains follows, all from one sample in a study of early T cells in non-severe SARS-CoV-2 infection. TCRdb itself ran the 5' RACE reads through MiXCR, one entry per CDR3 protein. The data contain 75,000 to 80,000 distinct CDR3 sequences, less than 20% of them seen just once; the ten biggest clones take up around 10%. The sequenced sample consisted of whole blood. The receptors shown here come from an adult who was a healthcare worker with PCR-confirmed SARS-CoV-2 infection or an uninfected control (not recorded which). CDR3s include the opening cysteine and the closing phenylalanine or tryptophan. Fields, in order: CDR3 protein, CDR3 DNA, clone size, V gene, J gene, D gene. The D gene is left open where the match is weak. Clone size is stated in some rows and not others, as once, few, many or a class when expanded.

CASSPGQSITGELFF,TGTGCCAGCTCACCGGGACAGTCAATCACCGGGGAGCTGTTTTTT,many,TRBV18,TRBJ2-2,TRBD1
CASSVGATPGGEQYF,TGTGCCAGCAGCGTAGGTGCGACTCCCGGGGGCGAGCAGTACTTC,few,TRBV9,TRBJ2-7,NA
CASSVGVANEKLFF,TGTGCCAGCAGCGTAGGGGTAGCTAATGAAAAACTGTTTTTT,few,TRBV9,TRBJ1-4,NA
CASSSWDYAYNEQFF,TGTGCCAGCAGCTCCTGGGACTACGCCTACAATGAGCAGTTCTTC,few,TRBV7-9,TRBJ2-1,TRBD2
CASSGRDRTYNEQFF,TGTGCCAGCAGCGGACGGGACCGAACCTACAATGAGCAGTTCTTC,many,TRBV6-2/TRBV6-3,TRBJ2-1,NA
CASSAQGPDTQYF,TGCGCCAGCAGTGCCCAGGGGCCAGATACGCAGTATTTT,few,TRBV10-1,TRBJ2-3,NA
CASQLSQGSYEQYF,TGTGCCAGCCAGTTAAGTCAGGGCTCCTACGAGCAGTACTTC,few,TRBV27,TRBJ2-7,NA
CASTLTGAGATGELFF,TGTGCCAGCACCTTGACGGGGGCTGGAGCCACCGGGGAGCTGTTTTTT,once,TRBV7-9,TRBJ2-2,NA
CSARDPNGYTF,TGCAGTGCTAGAGATCCCAATGGCTACACCTTC,few,TRBV20-1,TRBJ1-2,NA
CASSYGQGTNEQYF,TGCGCCAGCAGCTATGGACAGGGTACCAACGAGCAGTACTTC,many,TRBV4-1,TRBJ2-7,TRBD1
CASSRGQGVYDTQYF,TGTGCCAGCAGCCGCGGACAGGGAGTATACGATACGCAGTATTTT,few,TRBV3-1,TRBJ2-3,TRBD1
CASSLTLGPSPLHF,TGTGCCAGCAGCTTAACCCTCGGACCTAGTCCCCTCCACTTT,NA,TRBV7-9,TRBJ1-6,NA
CASSYLAGKETQYF,TGTGCCAGCAGTTATTTGGCAGGGAAAGAGACCCAGTACTTC,NA,TRBV6-6,TRBJ2-5,NA
CASRLTQGNEKLFF,TGTGCCAGCAGGTTAACCCAGGGGAATGAAAAACTGTTTTTT,NA,TRBV6-1,TRBJ1-4,NA
CSARGDYLGTNEQFF,TGCAGTGCTAGAGGAGACTACCTGGGGACCAATGAGCAGTTCTTC,many,TRBV20-1,TRBJ2-1,NA
CSARDGTEANYGYTF,TGCAGTGCGAGAGACGGAACAGAAGCTAACTATGGCTACACCTTC,few,TRBV20-1,TRBJ1-2,NA
CASSLWGHITRAEAFF,TGTGCCAGCAGTCTCTGGGGTCATATCACCCGAGCAGAAGCTTTCTTT,few,TRBV28,TRBJ1-1,NA
CVSSAQIGANVLTF,TGTGTCAGCAGCGCCCAGATTGGGGCCAACGTCCTGACTTTC,NA,TRBV5-4,TRBJ2-6,NA
CSVVGTSGRYEQYF,TGCAGCGTAGTAGGGACTAGCGGGAGGTACGAGCAGTACTTC,many,TRBV29-1,TRBJ2-7,TRBD2
CASSIGGAGYTDTQYF,TGTGCCAGTAGTATAGGTGGAGCGGGATACACAGATACGCAGTATTTT,many,TRBV19,TRBJ2-3,TRBD2
CATGGGASSYEQYF,TGCGCCACTGGGGGGGGCGCATCCTCCTACGAGCAGTACTTC,NA,TRBV29-1,TRBJ2-7,NA
CASSFLVSNTGELFF,TGCGCCAGCAGCTTCCTAGTTTCTAATACCGGGGAGCTGTTTTTT,many,TRBV5-1,TRBJ2-2,NA
CASSFSRLAGAGDTQYF,TGTGCCAGCAGCTTCAGCCGACTAGCGGGGGCAGGAGATACGCAGTATTTT,NA,TRBV7-6,TRBJ2-3,TRBD2
CASSKRTSGSSSTDTQYF,TGCGCCAGCAGCAAAAGGACTAGCGGGAGCTCTAGCACAGATACGCAGTATTTT,few,TRBV4-3,TRBJ2-3,TRBD2
CASSPLDSSEKLFF,TGTGCCAGCAGTCCCCTTGACTCCTCTGAAAAACTGTTTTTT,many,TRBV27,TRBJ1-4,NA
CASSLGGSWETQYF,TGTGCCAGCAGCTTAGGGGGCAGTTGGGAGACCCAGTACTTC,NA,TRBV11-2,TRBJ2-5,NA
CASSLERGGLYEQYF,TGTGCCAGCAGTTTAGAGCGGGGGGGCCTCTACGAGCAGTACTTC,NA,TRBV12-3/TRBV12-4,TRBJ2-7,TRBD2
CATSGTSGDSYNEQFF,TGTGCCACCAGTGGGACTAGCGGGGATTCCTACAATGAGCAGTTCTTC,NA,TRBV24-1,TRBJ2-1,TRBD2
CSAVDRDTYEQYF,TGCAGTGCTGTGGACAGGGATACCTACGAGCAGTACTTC,many,TRBV20-1,TRBJ2-7,TRBD1
CASCLTQETQYF,TGTGCCAGCTGCTTAACTCAAGAGACCCAGTACTTC,NA,TRBV2,TRBJ2-5,NA
CAIKIAGGDEQFF,TGTGCCATCAAGATTGCTGGGGGCGATGAGCAGTTCTTC,NA,TRBV10-3,TRBJ2-1,NA
CATSSPGTGTSEKLFF,TGTGCCACCAGCAGCCCCGGGACAGGGACGTCTGAAAAACTGTTTTTT,many,TRBV15,TRBJ1-4,TRBD1
CASSLRGSYEQYF,TGTGCCAGCAGTCTGCGGGGGTCCTACGAGCAGTACTTC,many,TRBV6-5,TRBJ2-7,TRBD2
CASSRLAGGNSEQFF,TGTGCCAGCAGCCGACTAGCGGGGGGGAACAGTGAGCAGTTCTTC,few,TRBV2,TRBJ2-1,TRBD2
CASSSPRPMGETQYF,TGTGCCAGCAGTTCCCCAAGGCCAATGGGGGAGACCCAGTACTTC,few,TRBV7-2,TRBJ2-5,NA
CASSPGKYNEQFF,TGTGCCAGCAGCCCAGGCAAATACAATGAGCAGTTCTTC,many,TRBV7-2,TRBJ2-1,NA
CASSLGGSGELFF,TGTGCCAGCAGTTTAGGAGGGTCCGGGGAGCTGTTTTTT,few,TRBV12-3/TRBV12-4,TRBJ2-2,NA
CASSRREAQFF,TGTGCCAGCAGCCGACGGGAAGCGCAGTTCTTC,NA,TRBV5-6,TRBJ2-1,NA
CASQNTGELFF,TGTGCCAGCCAGAACACCGGGGAGCTGTTTTTT,few,TRBV27,TRBJ2-2,NA
CASSLSSRDGYTF,TGTGCCAGCAGCTTATCCAGCAGGGACGGCTACACCTTC,NA,TRBV7-2,TRBJ1-2,NA
CASSLMEYTEAFF,TGCGCCAGCAGCTTGATGGAGTACACTGAAGCTTTCTTT,many,TRBV5-1,TRBJ1-1,NA